This T cell receptor (beta chain) emerged from a study of long-term antiretroviral therapy in people with HIV (dated by TCRdb to about 2022). For the wider study: The earliest samples were collected about a decade before the 2015 WHO recommendation for immediate ART, when ART was typically delayed until CD4 counts fell. A total of around 190 cryopreserved PBMC samples came from 30 or so adults with confirmed HIV infection and were collected serially over a mean of roughly six years (range 1-12). No cross-contamination during QIAcube processing turned up in test extractions that ran a monoclonal T-cell line alongside more than 30 polyclonal samples. Among the 30 or so participants with HIV, over nine were female. A retrospective serial study tested whether changes in peripheral blood TRB repertoire composition and diversity were associated with ART initiation and durable HIV suppression.

Concerning this clone: This clone's antigen is unknown. No quality values exist for individual bases; no much larger clone is one base distant.

The CDR3 contains 13 residues, cysteine and phenylalanine counted. Only the CDR3 part of the read is kept: 39 bases, read in frame from the first base. Cut back by 1 base and 10 bases, the V and J ends lie 11 bases apart. In the germline V gene, CDR1 corresponds to KGHSH and CDR2 to LQKENI. General findings and caveats noted by the study authors: Since PBMC availability was limited, sequencing covered only the TCR beta chain, with no alpha chain pairing. Starting ART was linked to a significant rise in TRB diversity, yet even with long-term ART the diversity remained significantly lower than in transplant donor controls. Because pre-ART samples had limited cell numbers, profiling was done on unsorted PBMC rather than on sorted CD4+ and CD8+ T cells. Inferences about post-ART repertoire changes are limited because no data were available on ART adherence, viral resistance or therapy changes. Expanded TRB clones identified before ART initiation dominated the repertoire across all time points, though the dominance fluctuated and decreased in many PLHIV after ART. Samples dated from about 2003 to 2018, and the ART regimens used may be less effective than current ones. HIV repertoires had narrower CDR3 length ranges than controls, and the network structure suggested an antigen-experienced repertoire that shifted only slightly toward naive after ART.

Inclusion was restricted to participants for whom at least one PBMC sample before ART initiation and at least two post-ART samples were available. Treatment was received in the United States of America by all participants with HIV. Before DNA extraction, cryopreserved samples of about 0.95-11 million PBMC were thawed and washed. At the time of the earliest PBMC sample for each participant with HIV, ages ranged from roughly 23 to 55 years. Each participant contributed PBMC samples from 1-4 timepoints before ART initiation and 2-8 timepoints after ART initiation, with a median of 7 samples. Serial HIV viral load, CD4+ T-cell count, ART history and demographic data were obtained for every participant. Genomic DNA was extracted from unsorted PBMC with a Qiagen kit on a QIAcube, processed in batches of 12 samples. The immunoSEQ hsTCRB v3.0 assay was used at survey level resolution to sequence the TRB variable region. A depth of roughly 40,000-50,000 T-cell genomes per sample was targeted for TRB sequencing. Pooled TRB libraries were sequenced on an Illumina MiSeq with a v3 150-cycle kit. Processing in the source paper ran as follows. Analysis of repertoires was carried out in R inside a reproducible Nextflow workflow spanning QC, data transformation and analysis. LymphoSeq2, an R package for exploring AIRR-Seq data, was used to implement the custom analyses. Four samples that produced fewer than 5000 total TRB sequences were removed, so some 180 HIV repertoires were analyzed. Among the roughly 190 retained HIV repertoires, 59 were collected before ART initiation and approximately 130 after ART initiation. Repertoires were downsampled to 5000 TRB nucleotide sequences, with summary statistics averaged over 100 downsampling iterations. TRB sequences were retained for analysis only if CDR3 regions of at least seven amino acids were present. Diversity was assessed using a clonality score derived from Shannon entropy and using the Gini coefficient. Repertoire networks linked the top 5000 CDR3 amino acid sequences whenever two sequences differed by an edit distance of one. For TRB CDR3 amino acid sequences, GLIPH2 was used to predict antigen specificity groups and MHC restriction. To flag known CMV, EBV, HIV or tissue antigen associations, CDR3 amino acid sequences were matched against VDJdb and McPAS-TCR. Pre-ART, post-ART and control groups were compared with Wilcoxon signed-rank tests and Holm-Bonferroni correction. TCRdb retrieved this table from immuneACCESS and kept in-frame rearrangements only. Not all clones are present; in checked studies, unresolved V genes account for under half, and no reason is known for the remainder. Clone size and the V and J calls come from that table; the DNA yielded D and trimming. For this sample the table gives 25,000 to 30,000 clones, of which about 85% were detected only once. The top ten clones comprise around 8.2% of the sample.

The receptor was derived from a middle-aged man with HIV. The sequencing here drew on unsorted PBMCs, taken 3 years after starting antiretroviral therapy. This sequence uses TRBV18 and TRBJ2-1, and perhaps TRBD2 as D gene, on 6 matching bases. The base sequence is TGTGCCAGCTCACCACAGCGGGCGGGAGAGCAGTTCTTC. The encoded protein is CASSPQRAGEQFF.